This T cell receptor (beta chain) was observed in a study of T cell responses to AZD1222 COVID-19 vaccine. Study-wide results and limits: Researchers took repertoire samples only after the peak T cell response had come.

Per germline, CDR1 MNHNS and CDR2 SASEGT. The CDR3 runs 15 residues. Between the trimmed V and J ends, which lost 5 bases and 1 base, there was a span of 14 bases. A remark on this clone: Antigen specificity is unknown.

TCRdb's copy holds only in-frame clones and misses some; the assay was immunoSEQ multiplex PCR. The data contain approximately 140,000 clones, around nine tenths of them singletons. Sequenced material: peripheral blood, taken on day 0 of MenACWY control vaccination. V usage is TRBV6-1 and J usage is TRBJ1-1; a possible D gene is TRBD1 (6 bases). The source is an adult in good health. CDR3 DNA: TGTGCCAGCAGTTCCAGGGGACGTTCGAACACTGAAGCTTTCTTT. Protein sequence: CASSSRGRSNTEAFF.